This TCR beta chain was captured by sequencing in a study of molecular identifiers for immune sequencing clone quantification. Study outcomes and limitations: Clones above 20 RNA copies contained over 98% of effector molecules but under 1% of naive ones.

Naive CD8 T cells were sorted as CD8+CD4-CCR7+CD45RA+. The CDR3 is 14 amino acids. Germline V lookup: CDR1 MNHEY, CDR2 SMNVEV (reference sequence). The ends were cut back, 0 bases at V and 0 bases at J, with 6 bases in the middle. As for this clonotype: The antigen remains undetermined.

Methods described previously, with TCR primers listed, were used for bulk TCR libraries. One entry per CDR3 protein results from TCRdb running MiXCR on the PCR reads. The repertoire holds about 12,000 distinct CDR3 sequences, with under 20% as singletons. The sequenced sample consisted of naive CD8+ T cells from blood, with Jurkat cell RNA spiked in. Subset noted: FACS-sorted CD8+CD4-CCR7+CD45RA+ naive T cells. The sequence was obtained from a human donor in good health. Some libraries in this study had Jurkat cell RNA spiked in. This chain joins TRBV27 and TRBJ2-7; D may be TRBD2 (6 bases). As DNA, the CDR3 is TGTGCCAGCAGTTTATCTAGCGGCTCCTACGAGCAGTACTTC. It encodes CASSLSSGSYEQYF.